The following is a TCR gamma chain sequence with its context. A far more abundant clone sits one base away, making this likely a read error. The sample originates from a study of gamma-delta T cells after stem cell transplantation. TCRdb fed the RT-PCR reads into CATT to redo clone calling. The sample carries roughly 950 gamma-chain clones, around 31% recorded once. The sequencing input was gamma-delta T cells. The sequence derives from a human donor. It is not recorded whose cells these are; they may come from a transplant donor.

CDR3 coding DNA: TGTGCCTTGCGGGAAAGATATAAGAAACTCTTT. This encodes CALRERYKKLF. This chain links TRGV9 with TRGJ1 or TRGJ2. The J gene is not listed in TCRdb, so it was assigned here from a DNA match to germline. The CDR3 runs 11 residues. Germline-derived CDR1 and CDR2 are GITISATS and ISYDGTV (reference sequence).